The sample holds many counts of the clone carrying this TCR beta chain. Its antigen is unidentified. Per the germline V gene, CDR1 is SGHDT and CDR2 is YYEEEE. The V gene lost 4 bases and the J gene lost 0 bases, with 8 bases spanning the gap. This CDR3 comprises 14 residues. Researchers reported that TCR beta cDNA libraries carried unique molecular identifiers. A single record per CDR3 protein comes from TCRdb applying MiXCR to the PCR reads. The sample lists over 250,000 distinct CDR3 sequences, about 38% occurring once. The data were taken from a study of post-analysis software for immune sequencing data. Whole-study results and caveats: Comparison of patients with controls showed 4 to 6 TRBV segments more frequent in patients, TRBV5-6, TRBV5-1 and TRBV20-1 among them. Strong co-clustering by F measure linked samples that shared a preparation batch.

The sequence derives from a girl aged 10-17 years with multiple sclerosis. The sequencing input was blood. V usage is TRBV5-6 and J usage is TRBJ2-1, with TRBD2 as a possible D gene (6 bases). The CDR3 loop reads CASSGRGSYNEQFF. The CDR3 DNA is TGTGCCAGCAGCGGGCGGGGCTCCTACAATGAGCAGTTCTTC.